This is a list of T cell receptor beta chains from one sample in a study of blood T cell repertoires in COVID-19. The data were produced by immunoSEQ multiplex PCR, yet TCRdb's version contains in-frame clones alone and is incomplete. Of some 150,000 clones listed, more than 75% are singletons. Sequencing used peripheral blood. These receptors came from a human donor with acute or convalescent COVID-19. The donor label of this sample is uncertain. Each CDR3 is given with its conserved first and last residue. The D gene is left open where the match is weak. The listing skips clone size in some rows; elsewhere it reads once, few, many or a size class.

D,J,V,size,length,CDR3,DNA
TRBD1,TRBJ2-3,TRBV29-1,.,17,CSVVRDSDLGTTDTQYF,TGCAGCGTCGTCCGGGACAGTGACCTGGGGACCACAGATACGCAGTATTTT
TRBD1,TRBJ2-1,TRBV6-6,.,15,CASSPGTGYNNEQFF,TGTGCCAGCAGTCCCGGGACAGGGTATAACAATGAGCAGTTCTTC
.,TRBJ1-5,TRBV21-1,.,15,CASSRRGSNNQPQHF,TGTGCCAGCTCGCGGAGGGGATCTAACAATCAGCCCCAGCATTTT
TRBD1,TRBJ1-6,TRBV7-2,.,19,CASSLASLTWPGGNSPLHF,TGTGCCAGCAGCTTAGCTTCCCTGACGTGGCCAGGGGGTAATTCACCCCTCCACTTT
TRBD1,TRBJ1-1,TRBV6-5,.,14,CASSYKGAVTEAFF,TGTGCCAGCAGTTACAAGGGGGCGGTCACTGAAGCTTTCTTT
TRBD1,TRBJ1-1,TRBV10-2,.,18,CASSESKLDRAPSTEAFF,TGCGCCAGCAGTGAGTCCAAACTCGACAGGGCCCCTAGCACTGAAGCTTTCTTT
TRBD1,TRBJ2-7,TRBV30,.,14,CAWRTGTGRNEQYF,TGTGCCTGGAGGACCGGGACAGGGAGAAACGAGCAGTACTTC
TRBD2,TRBJ2-3,TRBV5-4,.,16,CASSLTSGGFTDTQYF,TGTGCCAGCAGCTTGACGAGCGGGGGATTCACAGATACGCAGTATTTT
.,TRBJ2-3,TRBV29-1,.,15,CSVAGGQGRTDTQYF,TGCAGCGTTGCGGGAGGACAGGGCCGCACAGATACGCAGTATTTT
TRBD2,TRBJ2-3,TRBV5-8,.,16,CASSLSGVDPTDTQYF,TGTGCCAGCAGCTTGAGCGGGGTTGACCCCACAGATACGCAGTATTTT
TRBD1,TRBJ2-7,TRBV4-3,.,14,CASSPGTASYEQYF,TGCGCCAGCAGCCCGGGGACAGCCTCCTACGAGCAGTACTTC
.,TRBJ1-2,TRBV11-2,once,14,CASSLQTRAGGYTF,TGTGCCAGCAGCTTACAGACCAGGGCCGGAGGCTACACCTTC
.,TRBJ1-6,TRBV6-2/TRBV6-3,few,14,CASSYGQGWTPLHF,TGTGCCAGCAGTTACGGGCAGGGATGGACACCCCTCCACTTT
.,TRBJ1-2,TRBV20-1,.,10,CSAYALGYTF,TGCAGTGCTTACGCCCTAGGCTACACCTTC
TRBD2,TRBJ2-1,TRBV7-7,.,15,CASSLASGGADEQFF,TGTGCTAGCAGCTTAGCGAGCGGGGGGGCCGATGAGCAGTTCTTC
.,TRBJ1-1,TRBV6-1,.,14,CASIPGRENTEAFF,TGTGCCAGCATCCCCGGGCGGGAGAACACTGAAGCTTTCTTT
.,TRBJ1-6,TRBV7-9,.,15,CASSLLQGGHSPLHF,TGTGCCAGCAGCTTATTACAGGGTGGGCATTCACCCCTCCACTTT
TRBD2,TRBJ2-1,TRBV25-1,.,16,CASSELASGLYNEQFF,TGTGCCAGCAGTGAATTGGCTAGCGGACTCTACAATGAGCAGTTCTTC
TRBD2,TRBJ2-3,TRBV18,.,13,CASSLVAGDTQYF,TGTGCCAGCTCCCTGGTAGCGGGAGATACGCAGTATTTT
TRBD2,TRBJ2-5,TRBV9,.,15,CASSFSGRAQETQYF,TGTGCCAGCAGCTTTAGCGGGAGGGCCCAGGAGACCCAGTACTTC
.,TRBJ2-1,TRBV28,once,15,CASSRQVGGYNEQFF,TGTGCCAGCAGCCGCCAGGTGGGGGGATACAATGAGCAGTTCTTC
TRBD1,TRBJ2-2,TRBV18,.,16,CASSPQGQANAGELFF,TGTGCCAGCTCACCCCAGGGACAGGCGAACGCCGGGGAGCTGTTTTTT
TRBD1,TRBJ1-1,TRBV28,.,14,CASSLVDRGTEAFF,TGTGCCAGCAGTTTGGTCGACAGGGGCACTGAAGCTTTCTTT
.,TRBJ2-2,TRBV24-1,.,17,CATSDSTRSSRTGELFF,TGTGCCACCAGTGATTCTACCCGATCTAGCAGAACCGGGGAGCTGTTTTTT
.,TRBJ1-2,TRBV25-1,.,14,CASSEIGVRYGYTF,TGTGCCAGCAGTGAAATCGGGGTTAGATATGGCTACACCTTC
.,TRBJ2-3,TRBV7-2,.,13,CASSLSVLDTQYF,TGTGCCAGCAGCTTATCTGTGTTAGATACGCAGTATTTT
.,TRBJ1-2,TRBV27,.,12,CASSLRGYGYTF,TGTGCCAGCAGTTTAAGAGGCTATGGCTACACCTTC
.,TRBJ1-1,TRBV12-3/TRBV12-4,.,11,CASRGGVEAFF,TGTGCCAGCAGGGGGGGGGTTGAAGCTTTCTTT